The 5 T cell receptor beta chains given below trace back to one sample, sequenced in a study of beta chain features in type 1 diabetes. The sequenced template was cDNA made from the entire isolated RNA. Clones were read by immunoSEQ multiplex PCR, and TCRdb kept only the in-frame ones, dropping some. The data hold 140,000 to 150,000 clones, with nearly 50% observed a single time. The sequencing sample was made of Tregs from blood. The receptors shown here come from a man aged 18 to 35 in good health.

The chain is built from TRBV6-5 and TRBJ1-1; weak D call: TRBD1 (5 bases). There are 14 residues in the CDR3. V gave up 0 bases and J gave up 5 bases, with 10 bases separating them. From germline, CDR1 is MNHEY and CDR2 SVGAGI. The CDR3 DNA is TGTGCCAGCAGTTACTCCAGGGCAAGTACTGAAGCTTTCTTT. Translation: CASSYSRASTEAFF.

This chain uses TRBV5-1 with TRBJ2-7; D is perhaps TRBD2 (5 bases). The V gene's germline CDR1 is SGHRS and CDR2 YFSETQ. This CDR3 has 13 amino acids. V lost 1 base, J lost 6 bases, and 11 bases lay in between. Here the CDR3 DNA reads TGCGCCAGCAGCTTGAGCCCGAGCGGCGAGCAGTACTTC. This codes for CASSLSPSGEQYF.

This clone was detected only a few times. The chain couples TRBV7-9 to TRBJ1-2; D gene uncertain. CDR1 and CDR2 from the germline V gene are SEHNR and FQNEAQ (reference sequence). This CDR3 region has 13 residues. V was pared by 3 bases and J by 4 bases, with 9 bases between. This CDR3 reads CASSLGSFYGYTF. CDR3 DNA: TGTGCCAGCAGCTTGGGCAGCTTCTATGGCTACACCTTC.

The rearrangement links TRBV4-3 to TRBJ1-5, with 11 bases aligning to TRBD1. The CDR3 loop spans 20 amino acids. The germline V gene has CDR1 LGHNA and CDR2 YSLEER. The ends lost 1 base at V and 2 bases at J; junction bases unmatched: 13. CDR3 region: CASSQGHRTGGIMGNQPQHF. The CDR3 nucleotides are TGCGCCAGCAGCCAAGGGCACAGGACAGGGGGCATTATGGGCAATCAGCCCCAGCATTTT.

The V call is TRBV4-1, the J call TRBJ1-1; no firm D call. The CDR3 has 15 residues. CDR1 and CDR2 (germline): MGHRA, YSYEKL. Trimming took off 3 bases at V and 1 base at J, with 12 bases between the two ends. CDR3 nucleotide sequence: TGCGCCAGCAGCCAGGGAGTCTCACCGAACACTGAAGCTTTCTTT. It is translated as CASSQGVSPNTEAFF.